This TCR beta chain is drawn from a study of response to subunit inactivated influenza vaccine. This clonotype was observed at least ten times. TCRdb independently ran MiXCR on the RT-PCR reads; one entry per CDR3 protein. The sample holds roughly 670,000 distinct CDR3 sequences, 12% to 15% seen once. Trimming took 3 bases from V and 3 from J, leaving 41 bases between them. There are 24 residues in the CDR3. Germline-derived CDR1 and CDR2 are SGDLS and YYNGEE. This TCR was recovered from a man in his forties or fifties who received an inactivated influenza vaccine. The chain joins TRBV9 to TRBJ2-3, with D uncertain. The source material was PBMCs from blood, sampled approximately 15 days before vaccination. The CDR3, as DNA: TGTGCCAGCAGCGGATCCCGAGAACCGAATCGGCGATTCGGCCCCCTCCCTTCAACAGATACGCAGTATTTT. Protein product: CASSGSREPNRRFGPLPSTDTQYF.